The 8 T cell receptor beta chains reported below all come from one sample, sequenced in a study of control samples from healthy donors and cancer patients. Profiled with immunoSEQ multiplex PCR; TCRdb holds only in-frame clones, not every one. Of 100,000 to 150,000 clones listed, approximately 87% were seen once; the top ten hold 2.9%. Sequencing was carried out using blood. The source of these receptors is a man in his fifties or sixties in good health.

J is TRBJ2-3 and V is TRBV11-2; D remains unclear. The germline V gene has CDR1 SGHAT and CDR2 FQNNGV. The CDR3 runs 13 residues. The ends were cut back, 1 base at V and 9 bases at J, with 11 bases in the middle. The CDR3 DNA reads TGTGCCAGCAGCTTAGGGTCAGAGGCAACGCAGTATTTT. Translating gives CASSLGSEATQYF.

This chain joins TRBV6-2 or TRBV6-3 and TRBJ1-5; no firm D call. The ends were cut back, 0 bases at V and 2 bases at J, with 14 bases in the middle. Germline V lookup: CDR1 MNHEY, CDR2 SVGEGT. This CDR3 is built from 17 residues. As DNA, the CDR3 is TGTGCCAGCAGTTACTCGACAAGGGCTATGGGCAATCAGCCCCAGCATTTT. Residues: CASSYSTRAMGNQPQHF.

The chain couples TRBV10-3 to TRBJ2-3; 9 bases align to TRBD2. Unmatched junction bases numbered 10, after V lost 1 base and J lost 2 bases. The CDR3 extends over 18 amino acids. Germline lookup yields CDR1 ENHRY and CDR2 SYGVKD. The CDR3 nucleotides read TGTGCCATCAGTGAGTTAGGTATAGCGGGGGTCTACACAGATACGCAGTATTTT. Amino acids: CAISELGIAGVYTDTQYF.

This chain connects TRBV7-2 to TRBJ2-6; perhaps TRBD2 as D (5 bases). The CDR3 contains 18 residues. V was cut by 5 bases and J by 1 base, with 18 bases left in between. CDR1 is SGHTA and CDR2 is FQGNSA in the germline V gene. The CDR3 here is CASSPRRALGSGANVLTF. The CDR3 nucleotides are TGTGCCAGCAGCCCCCGGCGGGCGCTCGGGTCTGGGGCCAACGTCCTGACTTTC.

CDR3 loop: CASSLGGAVQETQYF. Written as DNA, the CDR3 is TGTGCCAGCAGTTTGGGGGGCGCGGTCCAAGAGACCCAGTACTTC. The chain uses TRBV28 and TRBJ2-5; D is possibly TRBD1 or TRBD2 (6 bases each). Germline V CDR1 and CDR2: MDHEN, SYDVKM. Trimming took off 3 bases at V and 1 base at J, with 12 bases between the two ends. The CDR3 consists of 15 residues.

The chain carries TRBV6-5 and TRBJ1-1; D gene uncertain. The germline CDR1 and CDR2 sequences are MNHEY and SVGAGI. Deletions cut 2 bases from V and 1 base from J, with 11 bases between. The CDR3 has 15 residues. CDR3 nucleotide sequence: TGTGCCAGCAGTTACGAATTCGGAGCGAACACTGAAGCTTTCTTT. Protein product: CASSYEFGANTEAFF.

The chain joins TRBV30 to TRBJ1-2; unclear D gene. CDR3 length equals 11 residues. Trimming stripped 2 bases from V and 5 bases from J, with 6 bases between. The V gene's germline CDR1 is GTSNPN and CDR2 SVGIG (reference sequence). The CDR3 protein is CAWSPGYGYTF. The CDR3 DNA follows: TGTGCCTGGAGTCCTGGGTATGGCTACACCTTC.

CDR3 DNA sequence: TGTGCCAGCAGTTCCGACTCGTATGGAGCCACATATGGCTACACCTTC. This encodes CASSSDSYGATYGYTF. This chain uses TRBV6-5 with TRBJ1-2; D is uncertain. Per the germline V gene, CDR1 is MNHEY and CDR2 is SVGAGI. This CDR3 is built from 16 residues. V lost 4 bases and J 5 bases, leaving 20 bases between the germline ends.